This is a list of T cell receptor beta chains from one sample in a study of cytomegalovirus exposure and HLA in healthy donors. Assay used: immunoSEQ multiplex PCR; TCRdb lists only in-frame clones, some missing. The data show some 270,000 clones, with 92% seen just once and roughly 1.6% held by the top ten. Sequenced: PBMCs. The source of these receptors is a girl aged 2-10 years in good health and CMV-seronegative. Both conserved end residues are part of each CDR3. The D gene is left open where the match is weak. Only some rows state a clone size, as once, few, many or a class for expanded clones.

V gene,clone size,D gene,J gene,CDR3 length,CDR3 protein,CDR3 DNA
TRBV7-8,-,TRBD1,TRBJ1-5,18,CASSRDRAYFRGYQPQHF,TGTGCCAGCAGCCGTGACAGGGCCTATTTCAGAGGGTATCAGCCCCAGCATTTT
TRBV30,once,TRBD2,TRBJ2-1,15,CAWSLGGLAGYEQFF,TGTGCCTGGTCCCTGGGGGGACTAGCGGGTTATGAGCAGTTCTTC
TRBV7-8,-,-,TRBJ2-3,17,CASTLRDGDMGTDTQYF,TGTGCCAGCACCCTGAGGGATGGGGATATGGGCACAGATACGCAGTATTTT
TRBV11-2,-,TRBD1,TRBJ1-2,14,CASSSKTGGYGYTF,TGTGCCAGCAGCTCTAAAACAGGGGGCTATGGCTACACCTTC
TRBV6-1,-,-,TRBJ1-2,12,CASTNLGEGYTF,TGTGCCAGCACCAATCTCGGGGAGGGCTACACCTTC
TRBV2,-,-,TRBJ2-4,13,CASSVGDLNIQYF,TGTGCCAGCAGTGTAGGGGATCTGAACATTCAGTACTTC
TRBV7-9,-,-,TRBJ1-1,14,CASSFGEASFEAFF,TGTGCCAGCAGCTTTGGCGAGGCTAGCTTTGAAGCTTTCTTT
TRBV29-1,-,TRBD1,TRBJ1-1,15,CSVEDPDRVRTEAFF,TGCAGCGTTGAAGATCCCGACAGGGTGAGGACTGAAGCTTTCTTT
TRBV29-1,-,-,TRBJ2-1,16,CSVEGYSEVPYNEQFF,TGCAGCGTTGAAGGTTACTCGGAGGTGCCCTACAATGAGCAGTTCTTC
TRBV10-2,-,TRBD2,TRBJ2-1,16,CASSEPLAGVFNEQFF,TGCGCCAGCAGTGAACCATTAGCGGGAGTCTTCAATGAGCAGTTCTTC